This note documents a single T cell receptor beta chain sequence. V shed 8 bases, J shed 6 bases, and the junction held 9 bases outside the gene matches. CDR1 and CDR2 from the germline V gene are SQVTM and ANQGSEA. The length of the CDR3 is 13 residues. This entry comes from a study of cytotoxic CD8 clonotypes in ibrutinib-treated CLL. Target depth was 1 in 200,000 to 1 in 1 million T cells, about 10x per clonotype. Some clones are missing from TCRdb's copy, which holds only in-frame ones; the method was immunoSEQ multiplex PCR. The sample yields about 150,000 clones, 76% seen once. The material sequenced was PBMCs, taken after 24 months of ibrutinib treatment. The clonotype was recovered from a human donor with chronic lymphocytic leukemia. This chain connects TRBV29-1 to TRBJ1-4; 7 positions match TRBD1. The CDR3 nucleotides are TGCAGCATTCAAGGGGGCATTTATGAAAAACTGTTTTTT. This translates into CSIQGGIYEKLFF.